This T cell receptor (beta chain) came from a study of cytomegalovirus exposure and HLA in healthy donors. TCRdb keeps only in-frame clones here, not all; method: immunoSEQ multiplex PCR. The sample holds tens of thousands of clones, roughly 91% seen once. The ends were cut back, 0 bases at V and 4 bases at J, with 10 bases in the middle. CDR3 length: 14 residues. Germline-derived CDR1 and CDR2 are SGHNT and YYREEE (reference sequence). The origin of this receptor is a man in his late teens or twenties in good health and CMV-seronegative. The sample was PBMCs. The rearrangement joins TRBV5-4 to TRBJ1-2, with no clear D. The CDR3 loop reads CASSLAGEIYGYTF. The CDR3 DNA follows: TGTGCCAGCAGCTTGGCCGGGGAGATCTATGGCTACACCTTC.